These T cell receptor beta chains were read from a single sample in a study of vaccination and CD4 T cells after COVID-19. TCRdb independently ran MiXCR on the PCR reads; one entry per CDR3 protein. This sample has fewer than 20,000 distinct CDR3 sequences, with roughly 50% found just once. The antigens these receptors bind are not known. This specimen consisted of CD4+ T cells from blood, cultured in vitro, obtained about 7 months after SARS-CoV-2 vaccination. The origin of the receptors is a human donor who had recovered from COVID-19. Both conserved end residues are part of each CDR3. The order of the fields is clone size, D gene, V gene, CDR3 length, J gene, CDR3 protein, CDR3 DNA. D genes are given only for firm matches. Expanded clones get a size class; other rows say once, few or many, or leave the size out.

.	TRBD2	TRBV11-3	14	TRBJ2-5	CASSPLRRGETQYF	TGTGCCAGCAGCCCCCTTCGGCGGGGGGAGACCCAGTACTTC
.	.	TRBV20-1	14	TRBJ1-1	CSARARSGNTEAFF	TGCAGTGCTAGAGCCCGGTCGGGGAACACTGAAGCTTTCTTT
.	TRBD1	TRBV20-1	15	TRBJ1-2	CSARGGGGALQSYAF	TGCAGTGCTAGAGGTGGAGGGGGCGCATTACAAAGCTACGCCTTC
.	TRBD1	TRBV20-1	12	TRBJ2-5	CSARDRGETQYF	TGCAGTGCTAGAGACAGGGGGGAGACCCAGTACTTC
few	.	TRBV28	15	TRBJ1-1	CASSLNTGRGTEAFF	TGTGCCAGCAGTTTAAATACAGGCCGGGGGACTGAAGCTTTCTTT
.	.	TRBV20-1	15	TRBJ1-2	CSARAAATGNYGYTF	TGCAGTGCTAGGGCCGCCGCGACGGGCAACTATGGCTACACCTTC
.	TRBD1	TRBV27	15	TRBJ2-5	CASRRKDRVQETQYF	TGTGCCAGCAGGCGGAAGGACAGGGTCCAAGAGACCCAGTACTTC
.	.	TRBV20-1	15	TRBJ2-3	CSAPSPATSTDTQYF	TGCAGTGCTCCTTCCCCGGCAACTAGCACAGATACGCAGTATTTT
once	.	TRBV5-4	15	TRBJ2-5	CASSGSPGARETQYF	TGTGCCAGCAGCGGGTCGCCGGGGGCCAGAGAGACCCAGTACTTC
.	TRBD1	TRBV7-9	17	TRBJ1-1	CASSTRDRRAMNTEAFF	TGTGCCAGCAGCACCAGGGACAGGCGGGCCATGAACACTGAAGCTTTCTTT
few	.	TRBV6-1	13	TRBJ2-3	CASRGPAMDTQYF	TGTGCCAGCAGGGGACCCGCCATGGATACGCAGTATTTT
.	.	TRBV6-5	14	TRBJ2-5	CASSYFGAWQTQYF	TGTGCCAGCAGTTACTTCGGGGCCTGGCAGACCCAGTACTTC
.	.	TRBV4-2	15	TRBJ2-7	CASSPPPGASGEQYF	TGTGCCAGCAGCCCCCCTCCGGGGGCTAGCGGCGAGCAGTACTTC
.	TRBD1	TRBV7-2	14	TRBJ2-7	CASSLDRGAYEQYF	TGTGCCAGCAGCTTGGACAGGGGGGCCTACGAGCAGTACTTC
.	TRBD1	TRBV18	17	TRBJ2-5	CASSPSTGTGGYETQYF	TGTGCCAGCTCACCAAGCACCGGGACAGGGGGATATGAGACCCAGTACTTC
few	TRBD2	TRBV20-1	14	TRBJ2-1	CSARYSGRNNEQFF	TGCAGTGCTAGGTATAGCGGGAGAAACAATGAGCAGTTCTTC
few	.	TRBV7-3	14	TRBJ1-1	CASNPDGGYTEAFF	TGTGCCAGCAACCCCGACGGGGGGTACACTGAAGCTTTCTTT
few	.	TRBV6-1	15	TRBJ2-5	CASSPRHRVGETQYF	TGTGCCAGCAGTCCAAGACACAGGGTGGGGGAGACCCAGTACTTC
.	TRBD2	TRBV6-1	14	TRBJ2-7	CASRTAGATYEQYF	TGTGCCAGCAGAACAGCGGGGGCAACCTACGAGCAGTACTTC
.	.	TRBV11-1	16	TRBJ2-3	CASSRLVGWGTDTQYF	TGTGCCAGCAGCCGACTCGTGGGGTGGGGCACAGATACGCAGTATTTT
few	.	TRBV19	13	TRBJ1-1	CASTTDGATEAFF	TGTGCCAGTACCACTGACGGAGCCACTGAAGCTTTCTTT
few	TRBD1	TRBV27	16	TRBJ2-3	CASTLRMQGVADTQYF	TGTGCCAGCACACTGAGGATGCAGGGGGTCGCAGATACGCAGTATTTT
.	.	TRBV7-2	13	TRBJ2-1	CASSLGTLLEQFF	TGTGCCAGCAGCTTAGGGACTTTGTTGGAGCAGTTCTTC
.	TRBD2	TRBV15	15	TRBJ2-5	CATSGLRGARETQYF	TGTGCCACCAGCGGTTTGCGGGGGGCACGGGAGACCCAGTACTTC
.	.	TRBV20-1	14	TRBJ2-5	CSAQRLGGGETQYF	TGCAGTGCTCAACGATTAGGAGGGGGAGAGACCCAGTACTTC
.	.	TRBV20-1	13	TRBJ2-5	CSARMTGQETQYF	TGCAGTGCTAGGATGACAGGACAAGAGACCCAGTACTTC
.	.	TRBV21-1	17	TRBJ2-5	CASSNRSGTRSQETQYF	TGTGCCAGCAGCAATCGTTCCGGGACTAGGAGCCAAGAGACCCAGTACTTC
.	.	TRBV19	9	TRBJ2-3	CATTDTQYF	TGTGCCACCACAGATACGCAGTATTTT
.	.	TRBV11-3	12	TRBJ2-3	CASSEYADTQYF	TGTGCCAGCAGCGAGTATGCAGATACGCAGTATTTT
.	.	TRBV12-3/TRBV12-4	15	TRBJ2-6	CASSDWGSGANVLTF	TGTGCCAGCAGTGACTGGGGCTCTGGGGCCAACGTCCTGACTTTC
.	.	TRBV6-1	14	TRBJ1-6	CASSEEGLYSPLHF	TGTGCCAGCAGTGAAGAGGGTCTTTATTCACCCCTCCACTTT
.	.	TRBV6-2/TRBV6-3	14	TRBJ2-5	CATRMRVAGETQYF	TGTGCCACCCGGATGCGAGTAGCCGGGGAGACCCAGTACTTC